These 9 T cell receptor beta chains were sequenced from one sample in a study of PD-1 blockade in classical Hodgkin lymphoma. Assay: immunoSEQ multiplex PCR; the TCRdb copy retains only in-frame clones and omits some. The table records some 96,000 clones, 81% of them present only once. The patients all showed relapse after autologous stem cell transplantation, while their brentuximab vedotin exposure varied. This specimen was peripheral blood mononuclear cells (PBMCs), taken before the second cycle of nivolumab. The receptors were sampled from a human donor with classical Hodgkin lymphoma.

V and J are TRBV19 and TRBJ2-2; D might be TRBD2 (7 bases). The length of the CDR3 is 17 residues. Germline V CDR1 and CDR2: LNHDA, SQIVND (reference sequence). V lost 1 base and J lost 5, with 17 bases in between. CDR3 nucleotides: TGTGCCAGTAGTATAGTCGGGGGGCAGCTTTGGACCGGGGAGCTGTTTTTT. Its translation is CASSIVGGQLWTGELFF.

The chain uses TRBV5-1 and TRBJ1-2; D uncertain. Germline CDR1 is SGHRS and CDR2 is YFSETQ. The CDR3 has 13 amino acids. Trimming removed 4 bases at V and 6 bases at J, with 13 bases between. CDR3 bases: TGCGCCAGCAGCGCTCGACATTCCGATGGCTACACCTTC. It specifies CASSARHSDGYTF.

The chain combines TRBV11-2 with TRBJ1-5; 10 bases align to TRBD1. Trimming cost V 10 bases and J 5 bases; bases outside gene matches: 8. This CDR3 is built from 14 residues. In germline, CDR1 is SGHAT, CDR2 FQNNGV. CDR3 nucleotides: TGTGCCATCGGCGGACAGGGGGTGGATCAGCCCCAGCATTTT. Amino acids: CAIGGQGVDQPQHF.

The V call is TRBV5-5, the J call TRBJ1-4; 7 nucleotides match TRBD1. Trimming took 4 bases from V and 0 from J; bases not matched to a gene: 6. The CDR3 length is 16 residues. CDR1 and CDR2 from the germline V gene are SGHKS and YYEKEE (reference sequence). CDR3 DNA sequence: TGTGCCAGCAGCACGACAGGGCCGGCAACTAATGAAAAACTGTTTTTT. Amino acids: CASSTTGPATNEKLFF. The full variable domain, with the rest looked up from reference TRBV5-5 and TRBJ1-4, is DAGVTQSPTHLIKTRGQQVTLRCSPISGHKSVSWYQQVLGQGPQFIFQYYEKEERGRGNFPDRFSARQFPNYSSELNVNALLLGDSALYLCASSTTGPATNEKLFFGSGTQLSVL.

V usage is TRBV5-1 and J usage is TRBJ2-3; tentative D call: TRBD2 (6 bases). Germline CDR1 SGHRS, CDR2 YFSETQ. The CDR3 spans 15 residues. V gave up 2 bases and J gave up 0 bases, with 10 bases separating them. CDR3 bases: TGCGCCAGCAGCTTCACGGGGGAGAGCACAGATACGCAGTATTTT. It encodes CASSFTGESTDTQYF.

The chain combines TRBV7-6 with TRBJ2-2; tentatively, D is TRBD1 or TRBD2 (5 bases each). Trimming pared 5 bases from V and 7 bases from J, leaving 11 bases between. In germline, CDR1 is SGHVS, CDR2 FNYEAQ. The length of the CDR3 is 13 residues. CDR3 DNA sequence: TGTGCCAGCAGCCGGTCGGGGCTCGGGGAGCTGTTTTTT. Translated, it gives CASSRSGLGELFF.

The chain combines TRBV11-1 with TRBJ2-7; D is unresolved. Germline CDR1 SGHAT, CDR2 FQDESV (reference sequence). Trimming removed 1 base at V and 7 bases at J, with 11 bases between. CDR3 length equals 13 residues. The CDR3 protein is CASSLETFGEQYF. CDR3 DNA: TGTGCCAGCAGCTTAGAGACTTTTGGGGAGCAGTACTTC. Complete variable domain (other parts from reference TRBV11-1 and TRBJ2-7): EAEVAQSPRYKITEKSQAVAFWCDPISGHATLYWYRQILGQGPELLVQFQDESVVDDSQLPKDRFSAERLKGVDSTLKIQPAELGDSAMYLCASSLETFGEQYFGPGTRLTVT.

The V gene is TRBV4-1, the J gene TRBJ2-7; 9 bases agree with TRBD2. Germline values: CDR1 MGHRA, CDR2 YSYEKL. This CDR3 contains 15 residues. V was pared by 3 bases and J by 2 bases, with 5 bases of the junction left unmatched. The CDR3 sequence is CASSQQAGGPYEQYF. Written as DNA, the CDR3 is TGCGCCAGCAGCCAGCAAGCGGGAGGCCCCTACGAGCAGTACTTC.

The chain combines TRBV27 with TRBJ2-7, with D hard to call. Germline V CDR1 and CDR2: MNHEY, SMNVEV (reference sequence). The V end was cut by 3 bases, the J end by 0 bases, with 9 bases between. The CDR3 extends over 14 amino acids. The CDR3 coding sequence is TGTGCCAGCAGTTTGGCGGTGAGCTCCTACGAGCAGTACTTC. Protein sequence: CASSLAVSSYEQYF.